This is a list of T cell receptor beta chains from one sample in a study of cytomegalovirus exposure and HLA in healthy donors. Using immunoSEQ multiplex PCR, the repertoire was profiled, and TCRdb retains in-frame clones only, with some absent. The sample shows around 160,000 clones, about four fifths of them seen only once. Source material: PBMCs. These receptors were taken from a man aged 50 or older in good health and CMV-seropositive. Each CDR3 is given with its conserved first and last residue. Each record gives: clone size, V gene, D gene, J gene, CDR3 DNA, CDR3 protein. The D gene is left open where the match is weak. For some rows the clone size is stated as once, few or many, or as a class when expanded; others skip it.

.	TRBV28	TRBD2	TRBJ2-1	TGTGCCAGCAACCCAACCCCCATCGGACTAGCGGGGGGCCCAAACAATGAGCAGTTCTTC	CASNPTPIGLAGGPNNEQFF
.	TRBV5-1	TRBD1	TRBJ2-5	TGCGCCAGCAGCTGGGGACAGGGGGTCCAAGAGACCCAGTACTTC	CASSWGQGVQETQYF
few	TRBV2	.	TRBJ2-7	TGTGCCAGCAGTGAAGTGTACAGGGAGTACGAGCAGTACTTC	CASSEVYREYEQYF
.	TRBV14	.	TRBJ1-2	TGTGCCAGCAGCCAAGATCTGCGAGGAGGGAATGGCTACACCTTC	CASSQDLRGGNGYTF
.	TRBV6-6	.	TRBJ1-2	TGTGCCAGCAGTTACCGAGAGACAGGTGGCTACACCTTC	CASSYRETGGYTF
.	TRBV27	.	TRBJ1-6	TGTGCCAGCAGTTTACCAGGGAATTCACCCCTCCACTTT	CASSLPGNSPLHF
.	TRBV25-1	.	TRBJ1-1	TGTGCCAGCAGAGACACACAGGTCCTGAGGACTGAAGCTTTCTTT	CASRDTQVLRTEAFF
.	TRBV7-9	TRBD1	TRBJ2-1	TGTGCCAGCACAACCGCCGGGACAGTTTACAATGAGCAGTTCTTC	CASTTAGTVYNEQFF
.	TRBV19	.	TRBJ2-5	TGTGCCAGTAGTATTGGGGCTGGGCAGACCCAGTACTTC	CASSIGAGQTQYF
few	TRBV5-1	TRBD2	TRBJ2-5	TGCGCCAGCAGCTTGCCTAGCGGGAGATCGTACCAAGAGACCCAGTACTTC	CASSLPSGRSYQETQYF
.	TRBV5-4	TRBD1	TRBJ2-7	TGTGCCAGCAGCCTGGGGACCGGGACAGGGTTCTACGAGCAGTACTTC	CASSLGTGTGFYEQYF
.	TRBV30	TRBD1	TRBJ1-4	TGTGCCTGGAGTGTAGGAACAGGGGGCCAACTGTTTTTT	CAWSVGTGGQLFF
.	TRBV7-8	.	TRBJ2-7	TGTGCCAGCAGCTTAGCGCGGCACCGATACGAGCAGTACTTC	CASSLARHRYEQYF
.	TRBV14	.	TRBJ2-1	TGTGCCAGTAGCCTGCGGGCGGGATACAATGAGCAGTTCTTC	CASSLRAGYNEQFF
.	TRBV5-1	.	TRBJ1-1	TGCGCCAGCAGCTTGTTTATCAGAACTGAAGCTTTCTTT	CASSLFIRTEAFF
.	TRBV28	.	TRBJ1-2	TGTGCCAGCAAACTCGGGAGGGGCGAGTATGGCTACACCTTC	CASKLGRGEYGYTF
.	TRBV30	.	TRBJ2-5	TGTGCCTGGAGTGTACAGGTGTATGAGACCCAGTACTTC	CAWSVQVYETQYF
once	TRBV30	.	TRBJ1-2	TGTGCCTGGAGTGTACTATGGGGAGTGAGGGGCTACACCTTC	CAWSVLWGVRGYTF
.	TRBV2	.	TRBJ1-5	TGTGCCAGCAGTGCAGGGAATCAGCCCCAGCATTTT	CASSAGNQPQHF
.	TRBV28	.	TRBJ2-5	TGTGCCAGCAGCTCAGGGGTGGAGACCCAGTACTTC	CASSSGVETQYF
.	TRBV5-4	TRBD1	TRBJ2-5	TGTGCCAGCGGGCTTGTGGGGGAGTCAGGGGGCCAGTACTTC	CASGLVGESGGQYF
.	TRBV27	TRBD1	TRBJ2-1	TGTGCCAGCAGTTTCGACGGGACAGGGTCGCGGAATGAGCAGTTCTTC	CASSFDGTGSRNEQFF
.	TRBV30	TRBD2	TRBJ2-7	TGTGCCTGGAGTTTCCCCGGGACTAGCATTTACGAGCAGTACTTC	CAWSFPGTSIYEQYF